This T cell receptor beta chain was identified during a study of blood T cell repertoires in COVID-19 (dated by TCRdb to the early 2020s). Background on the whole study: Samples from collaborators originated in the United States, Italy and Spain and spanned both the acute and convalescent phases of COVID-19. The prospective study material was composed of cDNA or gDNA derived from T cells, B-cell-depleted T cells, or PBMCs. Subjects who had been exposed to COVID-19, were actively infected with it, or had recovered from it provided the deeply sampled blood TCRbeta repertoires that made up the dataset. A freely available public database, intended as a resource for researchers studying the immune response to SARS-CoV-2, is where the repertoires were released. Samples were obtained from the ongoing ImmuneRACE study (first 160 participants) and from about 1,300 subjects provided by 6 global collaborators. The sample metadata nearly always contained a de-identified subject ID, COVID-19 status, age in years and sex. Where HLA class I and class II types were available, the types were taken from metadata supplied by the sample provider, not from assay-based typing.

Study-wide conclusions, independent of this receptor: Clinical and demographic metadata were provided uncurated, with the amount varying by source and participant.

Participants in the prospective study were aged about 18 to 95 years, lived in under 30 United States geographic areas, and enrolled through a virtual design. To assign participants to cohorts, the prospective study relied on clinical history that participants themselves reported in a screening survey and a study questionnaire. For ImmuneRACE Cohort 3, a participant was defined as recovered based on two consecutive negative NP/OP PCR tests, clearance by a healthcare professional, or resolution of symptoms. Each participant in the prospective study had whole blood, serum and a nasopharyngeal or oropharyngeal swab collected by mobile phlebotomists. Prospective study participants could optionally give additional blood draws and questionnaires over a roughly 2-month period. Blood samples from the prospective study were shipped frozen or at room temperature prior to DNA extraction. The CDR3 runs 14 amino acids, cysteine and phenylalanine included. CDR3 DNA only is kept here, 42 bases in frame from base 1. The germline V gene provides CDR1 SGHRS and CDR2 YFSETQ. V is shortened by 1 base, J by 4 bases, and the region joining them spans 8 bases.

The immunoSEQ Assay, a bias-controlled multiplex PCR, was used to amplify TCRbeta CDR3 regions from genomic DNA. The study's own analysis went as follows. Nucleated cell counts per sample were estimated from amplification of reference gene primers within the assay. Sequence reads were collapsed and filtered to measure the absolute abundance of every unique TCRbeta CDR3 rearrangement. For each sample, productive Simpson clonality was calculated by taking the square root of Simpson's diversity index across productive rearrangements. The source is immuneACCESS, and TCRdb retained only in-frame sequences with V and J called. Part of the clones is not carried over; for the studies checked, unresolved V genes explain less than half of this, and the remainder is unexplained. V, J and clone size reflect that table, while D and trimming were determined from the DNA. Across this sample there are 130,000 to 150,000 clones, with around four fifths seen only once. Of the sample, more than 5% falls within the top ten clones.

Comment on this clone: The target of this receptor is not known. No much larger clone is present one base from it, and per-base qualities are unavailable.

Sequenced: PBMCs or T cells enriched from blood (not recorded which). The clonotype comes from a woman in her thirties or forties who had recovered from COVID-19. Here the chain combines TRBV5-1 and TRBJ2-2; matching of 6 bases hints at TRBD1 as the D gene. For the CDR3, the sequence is CASSLSGVTGELFF. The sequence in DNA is TGCGCCAGCAGCTTGTCAGGGGTCACCGGGGAGCTGTTTTTT.